This record covers a single TCR beta chain. Its target is unknown. The data belong to a study of response to subunit inactivated influenza vaccine. Study observations and caveats: Authors suggested seasonal influenza vaccinations each recruit few new T cells.

Using its own MiXCR run on the RT-PCR reads, TCRdb lists one record per CDR3 protein. The table has 300,000 to 350,000 distinct CDR3 sequences, 20% to 25% seen once. CDR1 is LGHNA, CDR2 YNFKEQ, per germline. V lost 4 bases and J lost 5, with 11 bases in between. The CDR3 consists of 13 residues. This clonotype was sampled from a man aged 50-75 years who received an inactivated influenza vaccine. The sample in question was PBMCs from blood, obtained approximately 20 months after vaccination. The chain links TRBV4-2 to TRBJ2-5; unclear D gene. The CDR3, as DNA: TGTGCCAGCAGCCCCTTCGTGGGGGAGACCCAGTACTTC. Translated: CASSPFVGETQYF.